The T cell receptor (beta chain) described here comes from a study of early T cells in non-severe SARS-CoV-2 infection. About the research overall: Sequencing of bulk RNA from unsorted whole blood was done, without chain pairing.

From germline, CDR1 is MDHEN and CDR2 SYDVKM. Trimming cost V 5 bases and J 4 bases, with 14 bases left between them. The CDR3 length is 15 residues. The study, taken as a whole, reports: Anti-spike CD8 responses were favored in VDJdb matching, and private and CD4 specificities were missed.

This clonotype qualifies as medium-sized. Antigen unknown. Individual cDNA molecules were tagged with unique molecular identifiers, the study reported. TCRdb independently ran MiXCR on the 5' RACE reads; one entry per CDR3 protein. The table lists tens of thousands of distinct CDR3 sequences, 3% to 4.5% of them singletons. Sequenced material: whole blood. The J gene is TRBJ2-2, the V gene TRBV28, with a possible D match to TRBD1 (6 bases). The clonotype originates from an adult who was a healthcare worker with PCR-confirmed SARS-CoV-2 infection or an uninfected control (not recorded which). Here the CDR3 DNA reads TGTGCCAGCAGTGACATGGGGGCAGGCACCGGGGAGCTGTTTTTT. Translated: CASSDMGAGTGELFF.